The entry that follows covers one T cell receptor beta chain sequence. Its cognate antigen has yet to be identified. No base quality information exists; no much larger clone differs at one position. Other DNA sequences in the sample encode the same CDR3. These data are taken from a study of T cell responses to AZD1222 COVID-19 vaccine (dated by TCRdb to about 2021). Regarding the research as a whole: AZD1222 recipients whose second dose came at about 4 weeks and those whose second dose came at about 12 weeks were combined into one group, since spike-specific TCR depth and breadth did not differ between the two schedules. A total of about 230 trial participants underwent TCR sequencing, of whom nearly 210 received two doses of AZD1222 and about 25 received two doses of the MenACWY control vaccine. Trial participants were enrolled by age into subgroups of 18-55, 56-69 and 70-plus years, and 148, 28 and 57 TCR-sequenced participants, respectively, were included in these subgroups.

The germline V gene (reference sequence) supplies CDR1 LGHDT and CDR2 YNNKEL. The CDR3 runs 13 residues from the cysteine to the phenylalanine. Of all the DNA, just the CDR3 is kept, 39 bases in frame from base 1. Trimming takes 0 bases from V and 4 bases from J, and the germline ends sit 4 bases apart. The full study reports these points: Because no day 14 peak-response samples were available, repertoires were characterized only after the peak T cell response. Reportedly, close to half of the unique spike-specific TCRs recognized epitopes lying outside the regions that are mutated in the B.1.351 and B.1.1.7 variants. Most participants were white British and females outnumbered males, and the authors suggested that clonal diversity may have been underestimated. In the small 56-69-year group, the increase in depth fell short of significance, most likely because of low power. The vaccine-associated CD4 TCRs covered the entire spike protein, and the dominant responses fell in regions 160-218 and 743-854. Conclusions about previously exposed vaccinees were limited because only six AZD1222 recipients were SARS-CoV-2 seropositive at baseline. Spike-specific TCR breadth and depth rose significantly after two AZD1222 doses compared with day 0 and with MenACWY recipients.

The CDR3 regions of human TCRbeta chains were analyzed by immunosequencing. Regarding the original processing steps: TCRs in the repertoires were matched against a reference library of SARS-CoV-2-specific TCRs that had been generated with the MIRA antigen-specificity platform. Breadth was defined as the fraction of unique TCRs that were SARS-CoV-2-associated, and depth was defined as the fraction of total T cells that were SARS-CoV-2-associated. Using the MIRA data, each spike-specific TCR was assigned both to the spike region to which the TCR was reactive and to a CD4 or CD8 class. Log10-transformed breadth and depth values were compared by one-way ANOVA with Sidak's multiple comparisons tests. TCRdb obtained this table from immuneACCESS and retained in-frame rearrangements with V and J assigned. These tables miss some clones; where compared with another copy, unresolved V genes account for less than half of the shortfall, and the remainder is unexplained. V, J and clone size were drawn from that table, and D and trimming were deduced from the DNA. The table for this sample lists about 110,000 clones; under 95% of them were counted only once. Under 10% of the sample rests with the top ten.

In the paper's terms, the time point label means: baseline before first vaccination. Samples from vaccinated people were obtained from the UK trials COV001 and COV002, which included a single-blind randomized controlled phase 2/3 trial of AZD1222 (ChAdOx1 nCoV-19) in healthy adults. Trial participant PBMC samples were collected at day 0 and day 28 after the second dose for TCRbeta chain sequencing. The sample was peripheral blood, taken on day 0 of AZD1222 vaccination. The receptor chain draws on TRBV3-1 (or the pseudogene TRBV3-2) and TRBJ1-3; no D gene is confidently identified. The sequence derives from an adult in good health. The bases read TGTGCCAGCAGCCAAGAGCGGGGAAACACCATATATTTT. It translates as CASSQERGNTIYF.